The 28 T cell receptor beta chains listed next were all sequenced from one sample in a study of cytomegalovirus exposure and HLA in healthy donors. Primers included in the PCR were 60 Vbeta and 13 Jbeta primers. Only in-frame clones appear in the TCRdb table, and some are missing; sequencing was by immunoSEQ multiplex PCR. The data show roughly 150,000 clones, over 60% seen once. What was sequenced was PBMCs. Source of these receptors: a male donor in good health and CMV-seronegative.

CDR3 DNA sequence: TGTGCCAGCGGTGGCGACCGGGAGGAACTAGTCCTGACTTTC. This gives the protein CASGGDREELVLTF. This chain uses TRBV6-4 with TRBJ2-6; TRBD2 agrees at 7 bases. The CDR3 is 14 residues long. CDR1 MRHNA and CDR2 SNTAGT come from the germline V gene. J was trimmed by 13 bases and V by 8 bases; bases with no gene match: 14.

This clone occurred once. This chain joins TRBV18 and TRBJ2-5; the D gene is possibly TRBD2 (6 bases). Trimming took 3 bases from V and 1 from J, leaving 12 bases between them. CDR3 size: 15 residues. Per the germline V gene, CDR1 is KGHSH and CDR2 is LQKENI. For the CDR3, the DNA is TGTGCCAGCTCACCGGGGCGGGGTATCCAAGAGACCCAGTACTTC. Amino acids: CASSPGRGIQETQYF.

The V call is TRBV29-1, the J call TRBJ2-7, with D tentatively TRBD1 (6 bases). In germline, CDR1 is SQVTM, CDR2 ANQGSEA. The V gene lost 6 bases and the J gene lost 0 bases, with 9 bases spanning the gap. This CDR3 is 12 amino acids long. In DNA, the CDR3 is TGCAGCGTCACAGGGCTCTCCTACGAGCAGTACTTC. Its protein is CSVTGLSYEQYF.

This chain connects TRBV19 to TRBJ1-5, with TRBD1 matching 10 bases. J lost 2 bases, V lost 3 bases, and 1 base had no gene match. Per the germline V gene, CDR1 is LNHDA and CDR2 is SQIVND (reference sequence). The CDR3 runs 15 residues. This CDR3 reads CASSIGQGGNQPQHF. The CDR3 bases are TGTGCCAGTAGTATCGGACAGGGGGGCAATCAGCCCCAGCATTTT.

The table lists this clone with a few counts. The V gene is TRBV5-4, the J gene TRBJ2-5; 9 nucleotides agree with TRBD2. After removal of 2 bases from V and 1 base from J, the junction contained 3 bases not matched to a gene. The CDR3 runs to 15 residues. CDR1 and CDR2 (germline): SGHNT, YYREEE (reference sequence). The CDR3 spells CASSFSGSGQETQYF. The CDR3 coding sequence is TGTGCCAGCAGCTTTAGCGGGAGTGGCCAAGAGACCCAGTACTTC.

This clone was observed a handful of times. The gene calls are TRBV7-9 and TRBJ2-3; 8 nucleotides align to TRBD2. This CDR3 comprises 17 residues. V lost 4 bases to trimming and J lost 2 bases; unmatched junction nucleotides: 11. Germline V lookup: CDR1 SEHNR, CDR2 FQNEAQ (reference sequence). The chain's CDR3 is CASSSSRIAGSTDTQYF. CDR3 sequence (DNA): TGTGCCAGCAGCTCTTCCCGGATAGCGGGGTCCACAGATACGCAGTATTTT.

The chain joins TRBV7-9 to TRBJ2-1, with a possible D match to TRBD1 (6 bases). Germline V lookup: CDR1 SEHNR, CDR2 FQNEAQ (reference sequence). Between the trimmed V and J ends, which lost 5 bases and 2 bases, there was a span of 13 bases. This CDR3 is 15 amino acids long. This chain's CDR3 is CASSQGRFPYNEQFF. In DNA, the CDR3 is TGTGCCAGCAGCCAGGGGCGTTTCCCCTACAATGAGCAGTTCTTC. Together with reference TRBV7-9 and TRBJ2-1, the CDR3 gives the full variable domain: DTGVSQNPRHKITKRGQNVTFRCDPISEHNRLYWYRQTLGQGPEFLTYFQNEAQLEKSRLLSDRFSAERPKGSFSTLEIQRTEQGDSAMYLCASSQGRFPYNEQFFGPGTRLTVL.

The chain uses TRBV10-3 and TRBJ2-3; TRBD2 aligns across 14 bases. Per the germline V gene, CDR1 is ENHRY and CDR2 is SYGVKD. Losses at the gene ends were 2 bases for V and 0 bases for J; bases not matched to a gene: 1. This CDR3 is built from 17 residues. CDR3 nucleotides: TGTGCCATCAGTGAGGGACTAGCGGGGGGAAGCACAGATACGCAGTATTTT. Residues: CAISEGLAGGSTDTQYF.

This chain uses TRBV5-8 with TRBJ1-4, with unresolved D. V lost 4 bases and J lost 3, with 13 bases in between. The CDR3 is 15 amino acids. From germline, CDR1 is SGHTS and CDR2 YDEGEE. CDR3 nucleotide sequence: TGTGCCAGCAGCCCCCCGAGGCGGGCTAATGAAAAACTGTTTTTT. This translates into CASSPPRRANEKLFF.

Here the CDR3 reads CATAPGGTEAFF. The CDR3 bases are TGTGCGACGGCCCCGGGGGGCACTGAAGCTTTCTTT. The chain joins TRBV6-6 to TRBJ1-1; perhaps TRBD1 as D (5 bases). This CDR3 has 12 residues. Germline V gene sequence: CDR1 MNHNY, CDR2 SVGAGI (reference sequence).

The V gene is TRBV5-1, the J gene TRBJ1-6; no reliable D call. In germline, CDR1 is SGHRS, CDR2 YFSETQ. CDR3 size: 14 residues. Trimming stripped 4 bases from V and 10 bases from J, with 15 bases between. The CDR3 bases are TGCGCCAGCAGCCTAACAGAGCTACCATCACCCCTCCACTTT. This codes for CASSLTELPSPLHF.

This clone appeared once. V usage is TRBV18 and J usage is TRBJ2-7; TRBD1 aligns across 9 bases. There are 15 residues in the CDR3. V lost 8 bases to trimming and J lost 5 bases; unmatched junction nucleotides: 13. Germline CDR1 reads KGHSH; CDR2 reads LQKENI. The CDR3 DNA follows: TGTGCCAGCACGCCGCCGGGGACAGGGTTCCACGAGCAGTACTTC. Encoded protein: CASTPPGTGFHEQYF.

This clone was found a few times. This sequence joins TRBV7-2 and TRBJ1-2; TRBD1 matches 9 bases. Per the germline V gene, CDR1 is SGHTA and CDR2 is FQGNSA. The CDR3 has 12 residues. V shed 5 bases and J 8 bases; nucleotides not matched to a gene: 3. The CDR3 DNA sequence: TGTGCCAGCAGCGGGACAGGGTTCGGCTACACCTTC. Translating gives CASSGTGFGYTF.

This rearrangement joins TRBV11-3 to TRBJ2-7; 10 bases line up with TRBD1. This CDR3 contains 16 residues. V lost 3 bases to trimming and J lost 5 bases; unmatched junction nucleotides: 10. Germline V CDR1 and CDR2: SGHNT, YENEEA. The CDR3 DNA follows: TGTGCCAGCAGCTTGGGCTCCGGGACAGGGGACCACGAGCAGTACTTC. Its protein is CASSLGSGTGDHEQYF.

V gene TRBV19 combines with J gene TRBJ1-1; D possibly corresponds to TRBD1 (6 bases). V lost 6 bases to trimming and J lost 3 bases, with 14 bases between them. Germline V gene sequence: CDR1 LNHDA, CDR2 SQIVND (reference sequence). CDR3 length equals 14 residues. The CDR3 here is CASRDHAGDTEAFF. The DNA for the CDR3 is TGTGCCAGTAGGGACCATGCAGGGGACACTGAAGCTTTCTTT. The whole variable domain, filled in from reference TRBV19 and TRBJ1-1, reads DGGITQSPKYLFRKEGQNVTLSCEQNLNHDAMYWYRQDPGQGLRLIYYSQIVNDFQKGDIAEGYSVSREKKESFPLTVTSAQKNPTAFYLCASRDHAGDTEAFFGQGTRLTVV.

This clone was found a few times. The identical CDR3 is also encoded by other nucleotide sequences in the sample. The rearrangement links TRBV18 to TRBJ2-7; tentative D call: TRBD2 (6 bases). Deletions cut 2 bases from V and 0 bases from J, with 8 bases between. The germline V gene has CDR1 KGHSH and CDR2 LQKENI. The CDR3 runs to 14 residues. CDR3 DNA sequence: TGTGCCAGCTCACCAGGGACTGCCTCCTACGAGCAGTACTTC. As protein: CASSPGTASYEQYF.

This rearrangement joins TRBV4-1 to TRBJ1-4; D is undetermined. From germline, CDR1 is MGHRA and CDR2 YSYEKL. The CDR3 consists of 15 residues. V lost 2 bases to trimming and J lost 6 bases, with 13 bases between them. CDR3 DNA sequence: TGCGCCAGCAGCCAATGGTACGGCACAGATGAAAAACTGTTTTTT. Its translation: CASSQWYGTDEKLFF.

This clone was found a few times. The V call is TRBV12-5, the J call TRBJ1-2; D is ambiguous. With 0 bases removed from V and 0 bases from J, the gap between germline ends came to 11 bases. CDR1 and CDR2 (germline): LGHNT, FRNRAP. The CDR3 totals 16 residues. The CDR3 is CASGLVLTVANYGYTF. CDR3 coding DNA: TGTGCTAGTGGTTTGGTACTTACAGTAGCTAACTATGGCTACACCTTC.

CDR3 sequence (DNA): TGTGCCAGCAGCCCCCGCGGGGGCTTCTACGAGCAGTACTTC. Its translation: CASSPRGGFYEQYF. The rearrangement links TRBV9 to TRBJ2-7, with D possibly being TRBD2 (7 bases). CDR1 is SGDLS and CDR2 is YYNGEE in the germline V gene. CDR3 length: 14 residues. Trimming pared 4 bases from V and 3 bases from J, leaving 14 bases between.

This clone was detected a few times. V gene TRBV6-5 combines with J gene TRBJ2-6, with TRBD1 matching 9 bases. The V gene's germline CDR1 is MNHEY and CDR2 SVGAGI. Germline trimming cut 4 bases from V and 3 bases from J; bases unmatched to any gene: 4. The CDR3 has 16 residues. This CDR3 is CASSSGTGSGANVLTF. As DNA, the CDR3 is TGTGCCAGCAGTTCCGGGACAGGGAGTGGGGCCAACGTCCTGACTTTC.

This chain connects TRBV21-1 to TRBJ2-5; the table's D call, TRBD1, has no DNA check behind it. TRBV21-1 is described as a pseudogene. CDR3 length equals 13 residues. Here the CDR3 DNA reads TGTGCCAGCAGACAGGGTCGCGGGGAGACCCAGTACTTC. As protein: CASRQGRGETQYF.

The chain carries TRBV6-6 and TRBJ1-2, with unresolved D. The CDR3 is made up of 13 amino acids. CDR1 and CDR2 (germline): MNHNY, SVGAGI (reference sequence). V lost 0 bases and J lost 8, with 10 bases in between. The DNA of the CDR3 is TGTGCCAGCAGTTACTCGCTAGCCGGGGGCTACACCTTC. Encoded protein: CASSYSLAGGYTF.

This chain connects TRBV18 to TRBJ1-5; 7 bases match TRBD1. V lost 3 bases, J lost 3 bases, and 5 bases stayed unmatched. This CDR3 contains 15 residues. Germline V lookup: CDR1 KGHSH, CDR2 LQKENI. In DNA form, the CDR3 reads TGTGCCAGCTCACCTGGACAGGCAAACAATCAGCCCCAGCATTTT. This codes for CASSPGQANNQPQHF.

The chain recombines TRBV5-1 with TRBJ1-1; 8 bases are a match to TRBD1. The CDR3 covers 14 residues. CDR1 is SGHRS and CDR2 is YFSETQ in the germline V gene. After removal of 4 bases from V and 2 bases from J, the junction contained 4 bases not matched to a gene. The CDR3 sequence is CASSEQGENTEAFF. The CDR3 coding sequence is TGCGCCAGCAGCGAACAGGGGGAAAACACTGAAGCTTTCTTT.

The rearrangement uses TRBV2 and TRBJ1-5, with 7 bases identical to TRBD1. The trim removed 6 bases at V and 3 bases at J, leaving 8 bases unmatched. Per germline, CDR1 SNHLY and CDR2 FYNNEI. This CDR3 contains 15 residues. The CDR3 DNA reads TGTGCCAGCAGGTCGGGGACAGCCTCCAATCAGCCCCAGCATTTT. The encoded protein is CASRSGTASNQPQHF.

This clone was found a few times. V gene TRBV27 combines with J gene TRBJ2-7, with D possibly matching TRBD2 (6 bases). The CDR3 covers 13 residues. The germline V gene encodes CDR1 MNHEY and CDR2 SMNVEV (reference sequence). The ends were cut back, 3 bases at V and 3 bases at J, with 9 bases in the middle. This CDR3 is CASSLAGIYEQYF. In DNA, the CDR3 is TGTGCCAGCAGTTTGGCGGGAATCTACGAGCAGTACTTC.

This clone has only one observation. The rearrangement joins TRBV6-5 to TRBJ2-5; 8 positions match TRBD1. Germline CDR1 MNHEY, CDR2 SVGAGI. J was trimmed by 8 bases and V by 0 bases; bases with no gene match: 8. This CDR3 has 15 residues. The CDR3 sequence is CASSYSTGQGATQYF. The CDR3 coding sequence is TGTGCCAGCAGTTACTCGACGGGGCAGGGGGCCACCCAGTACTTC.

In this sample, this clone turned up a few times. The chain uses TRBV4-1 and TRBJ2-5; perhaps TRBD2 as D (5 bases). V lost 4 bases, J lost 5 bases, and 14 bases lay in between. Germline V gene sequence: CDR1 MGHRA, CDR2 YSYEKL. This CDR3 comprises 14 residues. The CDR3 bases are TGCGCCAGCAGCCGCATCGGGGTTTTGGAGACCCAGTACTTC. Protein sequence: CASSRIGVLETQYF.